The rows below give T cell receptor beta chains drawn from one sample of a study of CD8 T cells in ankylosing spondylitis. One entry per CDR3 protein results from TCRdb running MiXCR on the 5' RACE reads. Of around 230,000 distinct CDR3 sequences listed, around 9.2% were seen once; the top ten hold about 6.5%. The sample comprised blood, either unsorted or a sorted T cell fraction (not recorded which). The receptor set was obtained from a male donor with ankylosing spondylitis or in good health (not recorded which). Both conserved end residues are part of each CDR3. D genes are given only for firm matches. Not every row has a clone size; where given, it reads once, few, many or a size class.

TGTGCCAGCAGCCCGAAGGGCGGGGACGGCTCCTACGAGCAGTACTTC	CASSPKGGDGSYEQYF	TRBJ2-7	TRBV6-1	once	-
TGTGCCAGCAGCCAAGATCCCACCAAGCAGTATTTT	CASSQDPTKQYF	TRBJ2-3	TRBV14	many	-
TGTGCCAGCAGCCCACACAGGGAATCCAGCACAGATACGCAGTATTTT	CASSPHRESSTDTQYF	TRBJ2-3	TRBV7-8	-	-
TGCAGTGCTAGGGGGGCCCGCGCCGAGCAGTTCTTC	CSARGARAEQFF	TRBJ2-1	TRBV20-1	-	-
TGTGCCAGCAGCCGAGGTCTCAATCAGCCCCAGCATTTT	CASSRGLNQPQHF	TRBJ1-5	TRBV6-6	many	-
TGTGCCAGCAGCTTAAGGTTGGGACAGGGAGGGAATTCACCCCTCCACTTT	CASSLRLGQGGNSPLHF	TRBJ1-6	TRBV7-9	-	TRBD1
TGTGCCAGCAGCCAAGAGTGGGGGATAGCGCGAGATACGCAGTATTTT	CASSQEWGIARDTQYF	TRBJ2-3	TRBV3-1	many	-
TGTGCCAGCAGTTTTATTTCCAGAGTACTAAGCTCTGGAAACACCATATATTTT	CASSFISRVLSSGNTIYF	TRBJ1-3	TRBV12-3/TRBV12-4	many	-
TGTGCCAGCAGCTTAGGAGGGACAGGGGGCGCAGGGTATGGCTACACCTTC	CASSLGGTGGAGYGYTF	TRBJ1-2	TRBV7-2	-	TRBD1
TGTGCCACCGATGGTACAGGGGCAAGAGGAAACACCATATATTTT	CATDGTGARGNTIYF	TRBJ1-3	TRBV2	-	TRBD1
TGCAGTGCTAGGCCGGACGCCACCTATGGCTACACCTTC	CSARPDATYGYTF	TRBJ1-2	TRBV20-1	few	-
TGTGCCAGCAGTTCGACAGGGCCGGAAGCTATCTTT	CASSSTGPEAIF	TRBJ1-1	TRBV6-2/TRBV6-3	-	TRBD1
TGTGCCAGCTCCGGACAGGGTAGGGCTAACTATGGCTACACCTTC	CASSGQGRANYGYTF	TRBJ1-2	TRBV18	few	TRBD1
TGCAGTGCTAGACTACAGGGTCGACCCGGGGAGCTGTTTTTT	CSARLQGRPGELFF	TRBJ2-2	TRBV20-1	-	-
TGCAGTGCTATTAACTTACAGGGGGCGCGTCGGAACGAGCAGTACTTC	CSAINLQGARRNEQYF	TRBJ2-7	TRBV20-1	-	TRBD1
TGCAGCGTTGAAGGGGGCGGAGAGACCCAGTACTTC	CSVEGGGETQYF	TRBJ2-5	TRBV29-1	many	-
TGTGCCAGCAGCTTCGTTGACAGGGATCACGGCTACACCTTC	CASSFVDRDHGYTF	TRBJ1-2	TRBV5-6	-	TRBD1
TGCAGCGTAATCCGACTAGCGTTGGAGACCCAGTACTTC	CSVIRLALETQYF	TRBJ2-5	TRBV29-1	many	TRBD2
TGCGCCAGCAGCTTACAGGGGGCCCACTCTGGGGCCAACGTCCTGACTTTC	CASSLQGAHSGANVLTF	TRBJ2-6	TRBV5-1	-	TRBD1
TGTGCCAGCAGTGGGGACAGCGGACCCACAGATACGCAGTATTTT	CASSGDSGPTDTQYF	TRBJ2-3	TRBV27	few	TRBD1
TGTGCCAGCAGCTTGGGCCCTTTTTATGGCTACACCTTC	CASSLGPFYGYTF	TRBJ1-2	TRBV11-1	many	-
TGCGCCAGCAGGGACAATCAGCCCCAGCATTTT	CASRDNQPQHF	TRBJ1-5	TRBV5-1	many	-